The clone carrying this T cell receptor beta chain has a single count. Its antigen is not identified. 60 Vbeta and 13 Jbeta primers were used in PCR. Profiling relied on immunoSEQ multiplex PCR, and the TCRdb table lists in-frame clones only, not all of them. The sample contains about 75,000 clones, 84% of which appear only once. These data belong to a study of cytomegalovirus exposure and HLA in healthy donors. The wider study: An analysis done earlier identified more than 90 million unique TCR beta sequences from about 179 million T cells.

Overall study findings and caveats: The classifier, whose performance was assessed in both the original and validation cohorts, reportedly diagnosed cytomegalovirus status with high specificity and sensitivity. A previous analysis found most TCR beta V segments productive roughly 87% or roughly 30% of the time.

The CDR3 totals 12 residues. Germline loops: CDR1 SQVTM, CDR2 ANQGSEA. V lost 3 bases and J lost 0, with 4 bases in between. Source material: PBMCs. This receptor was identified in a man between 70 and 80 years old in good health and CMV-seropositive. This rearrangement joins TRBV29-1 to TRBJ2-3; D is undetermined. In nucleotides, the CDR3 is TGCAGCGTTGACAGTAGCACAGATACGCAGTATTTT. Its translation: CSVDSSTDTQYF.